Listed below are T cell receptor beta chains from one sample, sequenced in a study of T-cell memory formation after mild COVID-19. Using its own MiXCR run on the 5' RACE reads, TCRdb lists one record per CDR3 protein. The data hold approximately 40,000 distinct CDR3 sequences, with about 10% observed a single time. Source material: PBMCs or a T cell subset sorted from them (not recorded which). Receptors were obtained from a man aged 18 to 29 who had mild COVID-19 (a few samples of this study predate the infection). Cell type and time point are not known. Both conserved end residues are part of each CDR3. D genes are given only for firm matches. The size entry is marked missing in some rows and otherwise reads once, few, many or a size class.

j_call	v_call	d_call	clone_size	cdr3_aa	cdr3_nt
TRBJ1-1	TRBV3-1	.	many	CASSRNDDTEAFF	TGTGCCAGCAGCCGGAATGATGACACTGAAGCTTTCTTT
TRBJ2-1	TRBV10-3	TRBD2	many	CAISESGVAGVYEQFF	TGTGCCATCAGTGAGTCAGGGGTAGCGGGGGTGTATGAGCAGTTCTTC
TRBJ1-4	TRBV7-2	TRBD1	many	CASSLFGQGEKLFF	TGTGCCAGCAGCTTATTTGGACAGGGTGAAAAACTGTTTTTT
TRBJ2-1	TRBV30	.	.	CAGVSQGQGTFF	TGTGCCGGGGTAAGCCAGGGCCAAGGGACGTTCTTC
TRBJ1-2	TRBV11-2	.	many	CASSLAAGTIDGYTF	TGTGCCAGCAGCTTAGCCGCCGGGACTATCGATGGCTACACCTTC
TRBJ1-4	TRBV29-1	.	many	CSVDDRAQEKLFF	TGCAGCGTGGATGATAGGGCTCAGGAAAAACTGTTTTTT
TRBJ2-3	TRBV7-2	TRBD2	.	CASSLGLVGDTQYF	TGTGCCAGCAGCTTGGGACTAGTAGGGGATACGCAGTATTTT
TRBJ2-3	TRBV5-1	.	many	CASSSLTEDTQYF	TGCGCCAGCAGCAGCCTGACAGAAGATACGCAGTATTTT
TRBJ2-2	TRBV12-3/TRBV12-4	.	.	CASSYPRANTGDKESLSLFF	TGTGCCAGCAGTTATCCGCGGGCGAACACCGGGGATAAGGAGTCTTTGTCGCTGTTTTTT
TRBJ2-2	TRBV30	.	many	CAWSIGGTVTGELFF	TGTGCCTGGAGCATTGGGGGGACAGTGACCGGGGAGCTGTTTTTT
TRBJ2-3	TRBV6-5	TRBD1	few	CATQWDRGADTQYF	TGTGCCACCCAGTGGGACAGGGGTGCGGATACGCAGTATTTT
TRBJ1-5	TRBV6-2/TRBV6-3	.	many	CASSLFGRPQHF	TGTGCCAGCAGCCTCTTCGGTCGGCCCCAGCATTTT
TRBJ1-2	TRBV10-3	TRBD1	many	CAISESGQGASGYTF	TGTGCCATCAGTGAGTCCGGACAGGGTGCTTCTGGCTACACCTTC
TRBJ2-7	TRBV2	.	few	CASGWESAFEQYF	TGTGCCAGCGGGTGGGAGTCAGCCTTCGAGCAGTACTTC
TRBJ1-6	TRBV5-1	.	.	CASSLEFGDTYNSPLHF	TGCGCCAGCAGCTTGGAATTCGGGGATACCTATAATTCACCCCTCCACTTT
TRBJ2-5	TRBV4-2	TRBD2	many	CASSQGTSEGETQYF	TGTGCCAGCAGCCAAGGGACTAGCGAGGGAGAGACCCAGTACTTC
TRBJ1-5	TRBV5-6	.	many	CASSLGVGPNQPQHF	TGTGCCAGCAGCTTGGGTGTGGGACCCAATCAGCCCCAGCATTTT
TRBJ2-1	TRBV7-2	TRBD2	many	CASSPGGGTPRNEQFF	TGTGCCAGCAGCCCCGGCGGGGGGACCCCTCGAAATGAGCAGTTCTTC
TRBJ2-5	TRBV20-1	.	many	CSARDSLRGGETQYF	TGCAGTGCTAGAGATTCGTTACGGGGAGGCGAGACCCAGTACTTC
TRBJ2-7	TRBV11-2	TRBD1	many	CASSLRTPGTGEEQYF	TGTGCCAGCAGCCTGAGGACGCCCGGGACAGGGGAGGAGCAGTACTTC
TRBJ1-6	TRBV6-6	TRBD1	many	CASSDAGQGLSPLHF	TGTGCCAGCAGCGACGCGGGACAGGGACTATCACCCCTCCACTTT
TRBJ2-5	TRBV27	.	many	CASRGLLETQYF	TGTGCCAGCAGGGGCCTCTTGGAGACCCAGTACTTC
TRBJ1-6	TRBV7-2	.	many	CASSLVGYSPLHF	TGTGCCAGCAGCTTGGTGGGCTATTCACCCCTCCACTTT
TRBJ2-1	TRBV9	.	many	CASSVGQVNEQFF	TGTGCCAGCAGCGTAGGACAGGTGAATGAGCAGTTCTTC
TRBJ2-4	TRBV7-2	.	many	CASSLRGENIQYF	TGTGCCAGCAGCTTAAGAGGGGAAAACATTCAGTACTTC
TRBJ2-5	TRBV7-2	.	.	CASSPQPPKYQETQYF	TGTGCCAGCAGCCCCCAGCCACCAAAGTACCAAGAGACCCAGTACTTC